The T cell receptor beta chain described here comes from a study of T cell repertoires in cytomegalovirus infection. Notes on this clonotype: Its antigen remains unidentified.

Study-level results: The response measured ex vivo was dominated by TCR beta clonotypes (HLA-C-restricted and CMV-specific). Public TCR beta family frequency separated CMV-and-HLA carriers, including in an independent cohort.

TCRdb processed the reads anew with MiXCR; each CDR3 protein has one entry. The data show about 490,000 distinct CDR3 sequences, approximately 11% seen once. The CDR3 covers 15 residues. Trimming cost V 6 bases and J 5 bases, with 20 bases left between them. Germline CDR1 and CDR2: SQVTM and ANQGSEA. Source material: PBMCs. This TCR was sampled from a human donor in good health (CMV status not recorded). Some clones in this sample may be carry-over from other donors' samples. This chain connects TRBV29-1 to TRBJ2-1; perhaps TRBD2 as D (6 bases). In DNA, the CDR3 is TGCAGCGTCGCTGCTGGGTACGGGGGAAACAATGAGCAGTTCTTC. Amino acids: CSVAAGYGGNNEQFF.